This T cell receptor beta chain emerged from a study of T cell changes during pregnancy in multiple sclerosis. The germline CDR1 and CDR2 sequences are SGDLS and YYNGEE. This CDR3 spans 13 amino acids. Trimming took off 2 bases at V and 3 bases at J, with 8 bases between the two ends. Clones were sequenced by immunoSEQ multiplex PCR, and TCRdb holds only the in-frame ones, with some missing. The repertoire holds 65,000 to 85,000 clones, with around 92% as singletons. The sequence was collected from a female donor with multiple sclerosis, enrolled in a pregnancy study. The chain employs TRBV9 and TRBJ1-1, with a possible D match to TRBD1 (6 bases). Sequencing used peripheral blood, obtained after pregnancy. The CDR3 region has the DNA TGTGCCAGCAGCGTCACAGGGCACACTGAAGCTTTCTTT. Amino acid sequence: CASSVTGHTEAFF. The variable domain in full, completed from reference TRBV9 and TRBJ1-1, reads DSGVTQTPKHLITATGQRVTLRCSPRSGDLSVYWYQQSLDQGLQFLIQYYNGEERAKGNILERFSAQQFPDLHSELNLSSLELGDSALYFCASSVTGHTEAFFGQGTRLTVV.